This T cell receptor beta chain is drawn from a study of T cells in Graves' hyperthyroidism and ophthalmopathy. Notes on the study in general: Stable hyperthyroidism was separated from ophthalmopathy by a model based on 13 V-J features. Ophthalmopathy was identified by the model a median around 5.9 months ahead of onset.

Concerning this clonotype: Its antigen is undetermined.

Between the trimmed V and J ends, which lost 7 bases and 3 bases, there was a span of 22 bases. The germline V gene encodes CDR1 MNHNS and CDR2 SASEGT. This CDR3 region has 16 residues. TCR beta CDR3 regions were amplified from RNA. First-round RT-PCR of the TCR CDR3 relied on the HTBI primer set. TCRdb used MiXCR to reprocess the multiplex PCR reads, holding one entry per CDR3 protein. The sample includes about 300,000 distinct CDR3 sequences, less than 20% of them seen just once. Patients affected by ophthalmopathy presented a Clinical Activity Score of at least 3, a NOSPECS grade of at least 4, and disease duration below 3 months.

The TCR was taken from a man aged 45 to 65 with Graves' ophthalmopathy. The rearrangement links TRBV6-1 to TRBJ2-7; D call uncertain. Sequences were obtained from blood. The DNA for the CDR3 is TGTGCCAGCACCCCTGAGAAGGGCGAAAATTTCTACGAGCAGTACTTC. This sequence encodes CASTPEKGENFYEQYF.